In this sample, the clone carrying this TCR beta chain turned up a few times. Its antigen is currently unknown. Trimming took off 0 bases at V and 1 base at J, with 0 bases between the two ends. In germline, CDR1 is SGHNT, CDR2 YENEEA. The CDR3 consists of 12 residues. Data came from immunoSEQ multiplex PCR; TCRdb stores just in-frame clones and leaves some out. The data contain tens of thousands of clones, around 90% of them singletons. This record comes from a study of OX40 agonist ivuxolimab in advanced cancers. The overall study: Intravenous ivuxolimab at 0.01 to 10 mg/kg was given to patients every 2 weeks.

Study-wide results and limits: Specificity for antigen went undetermined in the expanded peripheral T cells.

The receptor was isolated from an adult with an advanced solid tumor such as melanoma, head and neck, liver or kidney cancer. The J gene is TRBJ2-5, the V gene TRBV11-3; D is undetermined. Material: CD4+ or CD8+ T cells sorted from blood, obtained in a trial of the OX40 agonist ivuxolimab. The CDR3 loop is CASSLDQETQYF. Here the CDR3 DNA reads TGTGCCAGCAGCTTAGACCAAGAGACCCAGTACTTC.